The 9 T cell receptor beta chains below all came from one sample that was sequenced in a study of molecular identifiers for immune sequencing clone quantification. TCRdb itself ran the PCR reads through MiXCR, one entry per CDR3 protein. The sample carries around 470,000 distinct CDR3 sequences, about 20% recorded once. Input material: naive CD8+ T cells from blood, with Jurkat cell RNA spiked in. As for subset: FACS-sorted CD8+CD4-CCR7+CD45RA+ naive T cells. The receptor set was obtained from a human donor in good health. Some libraries in this study had Jurkat cell RNA spiked in.

This clonotype was detected only a few times. The chain couples TRBV28 to TRBJ2-1; TRBD2 agrees at 9 bases. The CDR3 spans 15 residues. The V segment lost 5 bases and the J segment 5 bases; nucleotides outside the gene matches: 7. Germline V gives CDR1 MDHEN, CDR2 SYDVKM. The DNA for the CDR3 is TGTGCCAGCAGTCCGAGCGGGAGGCGCAACAATGAGCAGTTCTTC. It yields the protein CASSPSGRRNNEQFF.

The chain uses TRBV7-2 and TRBJ2-1; possibly TRBD2 for D (5 bases). Germline V gene data show CDR1 as SGHTA and CDR2 as FQGNSA. V was cut by 3 bases and J by 10 bases, with 13 bases left in between. The CDR3 loop spans 13 amino acids. CDR3 residues: CASSLGGLGEQFF. CDR3 DNA: TGTGCCAGCAGCTTGGGCGGACTGGGGGAGCAGTTCTTC.

This clonotype came up a few times. This CDR3 is CASSQDSGTSGDNEQFF. CDR3 bases: TGCGCCAGCAGCCAAGATAGCGGGACTAGCGGAGACAATGAGCAGTTCTTC. V usage is TRBV4-3 and J usage is TRBJ2-1; 11 nucleotides align to TRBD2. The CDR3 extends over 17 amino acids. Losses at the gene ends were 0 bases for V and 5 bases for J; bases not matched to a gene: 6. Germline loops: CDR1 LGHNA, CDR2 YSLEER.

This clonotype was detected only a few times. The V call is TRBV19, the J call TRBJ2-1; 8 bases fit TRBD2. The V gene end was trimmed by 6 bases and the J gene end by 7 bases; junction bases not matched to a gene: 5. This CDR3 is built from 13 residues. CDR1 and CDR2 (germline): LNHDA, SQIVND (reference sequence). CDR3 nucleotides: TGTGCCAGTAGCGGGGGGGCTATTAATGAGCAGTTCTTC. Its translation: CASSGGAINEQFF.

CDR3 residues: CASSPRDRGPENTDTQYF. CDR3 bases: TGTGCCAGCAGCCCGAGGGACAGGGGACCAGAAAACACAGATACGCAGTATTTT. This chain links TRBV12-3 or TRBV12-4 with TRBJ2-3; TRBD1 matches 10 bases. V shed 6 bases, J shed 2 bases, and the junction held 14 bases outside the gene matches. The CDR3 extends over 18 amino acids.

The CDR3 DNA reads as TGTGCCAGCAGTTCAATTTTTGGGACAGGGGGCAGGAACGAGCAGTACTTC. Translation gives CASSSIFGTGGRNEQYF. J is TRBJ2-7 and V is TRBV27, with 12 bases matching TRBD1. CDR1 MNHEY and CDR2 SMNVEV come from the germline V gene (reference sequence). This CDR3 contains 17 residues. V shed 4 bases, J shed 5 bases, and the junction held 12 bases outside the gene matches.

The rearrangement joins TRBV12-1 to TRBJ2-3; the DNA was not compared with TRBD1, the D call given in the table. TRBV12-1 is marked as a pseudogene. This CDR3 has 13 residues. CDR3 sequence: CARSRTGTDTQYF. The CDR3 nucleotides are TGTGCCAGGTCGAGGACAGGGACAGATACGCAGTATTTT.

The sample holds a few counts of this clonotype. This chain connects TRBV6-6 to TRBJ1-5, with D tentatively TRBD1 (5 bases). The V gene lost 0 bases and the J gene lost 0 bases, with 12 bases spanning the gap. The CDR3 has 17 amino acids. Per the germline V gene, CDR1 is MNHNY and CDR2 is SVGAGI (reference sequence). The CDR3 reads CASSYSIGTHSNQPQHF. The CDR3, as DNA: TGTGCCAGCAGTTACTCGATAGGGACCCATAGCAATCAGCCCCAGCATTTT.

Details on this clonotype: A read error may account for a junction end that differs from germline. The CDR3 DNA reads as TGTGCCAGCAGCTTGGACAGCCACACAGATGCGCAGTATTTT. It encodes CASSLDSHTDAQYF. The chain carries TRBV5-4 and TRBJ2-3, with D unclear. Per germline, CDR1 SGHNT and CDR2 YYREEE (reference sequence). This CDR3 comprises 14 residues.